This T cell receptor beta chain was profiled in a study of cytomegalovirus exposure and HLA in healthy donors. Study context: From some 180 million T cells, an earlier analysis saw approximately 110 million unique TCR beta sequences. Study-level points and caveats: Clonal expansion, a later analysis showed, was greater in HLA-associated TCR beta chains than in equally common others. Donors were assumed by presence/absence analyses to have roughly uniform sequencing depth. Researchers reported in a later analysis that a missense DCLRE1C variant was tied to TCR beta V- and J-gene trimming.

Comments on this clone: What it binds is unknown.

The V end lost 4 bases, the J end lost 8 bases, and 14 bases lay between the germline ends. Germline CDR1 MNHNS, CDR2 SASEGT. This CDR3 is 14 amino acids long. The PCR made use of 60 Vbeta and 13 Jbeta primers. Repertoires were generated with immunoSEQ multiplex PCR, while TCRdb's copy carries only in-frame clones and drops some. The profile covers about 140,000 clones, with about 72% appearing a single time and approximately 2% taken by the ten largest. The source is a man aged 40-50 years in good health and CMV-seronegative. V is TRBV6-1 and J is TRBJ1-4; no firm D call. Sample: PBMCs. This chain's CDR3 is CASSVSGGWEKLFF. For the CDR3, the DNA is TGTGCCAGCAGTGTTTCGGGCGGGTGGGAAAAACTGTTTTTT.